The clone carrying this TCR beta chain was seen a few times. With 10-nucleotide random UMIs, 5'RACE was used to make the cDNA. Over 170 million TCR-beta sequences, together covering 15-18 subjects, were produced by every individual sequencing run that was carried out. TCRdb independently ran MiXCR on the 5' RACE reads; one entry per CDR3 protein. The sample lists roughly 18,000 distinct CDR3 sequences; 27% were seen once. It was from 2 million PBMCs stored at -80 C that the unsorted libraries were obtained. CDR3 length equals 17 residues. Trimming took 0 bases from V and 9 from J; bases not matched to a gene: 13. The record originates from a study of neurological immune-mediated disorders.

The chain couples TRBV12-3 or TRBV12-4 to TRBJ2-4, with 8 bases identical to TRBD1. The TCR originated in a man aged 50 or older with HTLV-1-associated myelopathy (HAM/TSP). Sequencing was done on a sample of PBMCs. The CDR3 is CASSLARRTADRGIQYF. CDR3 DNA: TGTGCCAGCAGTTTAGCAAGGAGGACAGCCGACAGGGGCATTCAGTACTTC.